The present TCR beta chain was sequenced within a study of T cells expressing NK-cell markers. TCRdb reprocessed the 5' RACE reads, with one entry per CDR3 protein and no DNA. The sample totals 500,000 to 700,000 distinct CDR3 sequences; its top ten clones hold around 3.3%. CDR1 is SGHTA and CDR2 is FQGNSA in the germline V gene. The CDR3 is 14 amino acids. The source of this sequence is a man aged 18 to 30 in good health. This chain joins TRBV7-2 and TRBJ2-7. The sample consisted of blood T cells: a sorted CD56 or NKG2C T cell subset, CD4+ or CD8+ T cells, or bulk PBMC T cells (not recorded which). The CDR3 spells CASSYSGTSYEQYF. Drawing the rest from reference TRBV7-2 and TRBJ2-7, the complete variable domain is GAGVSQSPSNKVTEKGKDVELRCDPISGHTALYWYRQSLGQGLEFLIYFQGNSAPDKSGLPSDRFSAERTGGSVSTLTIQRTQQEDSAVYLCASSYSGTSYEQYFGPGTRLTVT.